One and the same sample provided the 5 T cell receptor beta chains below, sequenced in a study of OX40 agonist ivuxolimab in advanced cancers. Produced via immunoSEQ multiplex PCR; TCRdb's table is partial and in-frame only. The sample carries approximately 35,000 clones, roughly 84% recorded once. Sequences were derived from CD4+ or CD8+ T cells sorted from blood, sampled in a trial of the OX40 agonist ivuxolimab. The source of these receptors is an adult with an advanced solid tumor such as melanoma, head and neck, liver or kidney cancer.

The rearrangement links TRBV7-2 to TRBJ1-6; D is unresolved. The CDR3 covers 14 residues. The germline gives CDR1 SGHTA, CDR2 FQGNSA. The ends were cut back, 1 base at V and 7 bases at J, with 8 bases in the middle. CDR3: CASSLVASNSPLHF. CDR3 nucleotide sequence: TGTGCCAGCAGCTTAGTGGCGAGCAATTCACCCCTCCACTTT.

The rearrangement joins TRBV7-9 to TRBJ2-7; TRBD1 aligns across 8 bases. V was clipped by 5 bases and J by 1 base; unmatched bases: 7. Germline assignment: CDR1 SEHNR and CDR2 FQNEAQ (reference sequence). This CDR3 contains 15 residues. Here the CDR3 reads CASSPGQGRSYEQYF. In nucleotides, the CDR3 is TGTGCCAGCAGCCCCGGACAGGGTAGATCCTACGAGCAGTACTTC.

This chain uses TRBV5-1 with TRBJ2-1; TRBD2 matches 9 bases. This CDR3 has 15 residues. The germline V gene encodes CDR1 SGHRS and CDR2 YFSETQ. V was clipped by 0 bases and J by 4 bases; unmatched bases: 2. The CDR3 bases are TGCGCCAGCAGCTTGGTGCTAGCGGGGTACAATGAGCAGTTCTTC. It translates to CASSLVLAGYNEQFF.

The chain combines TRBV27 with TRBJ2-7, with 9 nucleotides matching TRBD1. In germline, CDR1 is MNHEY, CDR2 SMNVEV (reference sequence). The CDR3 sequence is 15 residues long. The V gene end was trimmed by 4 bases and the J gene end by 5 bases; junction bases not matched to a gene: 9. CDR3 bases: TGTGCCAGCAGTTCGCCGGGACAGGGACTTAACGAGCAGTACTTC. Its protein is CASSSPGQGLNEQYF.

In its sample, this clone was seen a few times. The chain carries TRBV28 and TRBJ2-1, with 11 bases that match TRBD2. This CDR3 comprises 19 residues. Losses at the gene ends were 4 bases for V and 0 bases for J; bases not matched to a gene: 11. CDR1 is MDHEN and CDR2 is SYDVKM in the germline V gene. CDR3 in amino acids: CASSSILAGGRPSYNEQFF. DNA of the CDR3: TGTGCCAGCAGTTCTATCTTAGCGGGGGGGCGGCCCTCCTACAATGAGCAGTTCTTC.